Listed below are T cell receptor beta chains from one sample, sequenced in a study of OX40 agonist ivuxolimab in advanced cancers. Sequencing used immunoSEQ multiplex PCR; TCRdb keeps in-frame clones, though not all of them. The sample yields tens of thousands of clones, around nine tenths seen once. The specimen was CD4+ or CD8+ T cells sorted from blood, collected in a trial of the OX40 agonist ivuxolimab. All receptors derive from an adult with an advanced solid tumor such as melanoma, head and neck, liver or kidney cancer. The CDR3 runs from the conserved cysteine through the conserved F or W. A D gene is named only where the DNA matches it firmly. Clone size, where shown, is once, few, many, or a class for clones that have expanded.

clone_size d_call j_call v_call cdr3_nt cdr3_aa
NA NA TRBJ2-6 TRBV21-1 TGTGCCAGCATTCCAGTTAGGAGCTCTGGGGCCAACGTCCTGACTTTC CASIPVRSSGANVLTF
NA NA TRBJ2-5 TRBV5-4 TGTGCCAGCAGCCGAGGGACGGACGGAGGGTCGGCCCAGTACTTC CASSRGTDGGSAQYF
few NA TRBJ2-1 TRBV5-1 TGCGCCAGCAGCTTGGCGGTGGATGAGCAGTTCTTC CASSLAVDEQFF
NA NA TRBJ2-1 TRBV7-9 TGTGCCAGCAGCCCCCCCGGGCTAGCGAACTCCTACAATGAGCAGTTCTTC CASSPPGLANSYNEQFF
NA NA TRBJ2-3 TRBV11-2 TGTGCCAGCAGCTTAGGATTAGCAGCAGATACGCAGTATTTT CASSLGLAADTQYF
NA NA TRBJ2-2 TRBV11-1 TGTGCCAGCAGCTTGTTAGGTCGAGGGGCCGGGGAGCTGTTTTTT CASSLLGRGAGELFF
NA NA TRBJ2-3 TRBV5-5 TGTGCCAGCAGCTTGGGAGTCGCTAAGGGCACAGATACGCAGTATTTT CASSLGVAKGTDTQYF
once NA TRBJ2-1 TRBV6-5 TGTGCCAGCAGTTACTCGATGAACGGCAATGAGCAGTTCTTC CASSYSMNGNEQFF
once TRBD1 TRBJ2-7 TRBV6-5 TGTGCCAGCAGTTACGGGACAGGGGTCGACGAGCAGTACTTC CASSYGTGVDEQYF
NA NA TRBJ1-5 TRBV19 TGTGCCAGTAGTATTAGGGCTAGTAATCAGCCCCAGCATTTT CASSIRASNQPQHF
NA NA TRBJ2-2 TRBV5-1 TGCGCCAGCAGCTCTACTCCAGGCTGGAACTTCAGGGAGCTGTTTTTT CASSSTPGWNFRELFF
NA NA TRBJ2-5 TRBV30 TGTGCTCGGAGGATGGTTGGGGCGGGGGAGACCCAGTACTTC CARRMVGAGETQYF
few NA TRBJ2-1 TRBV21-1 TGTGCCAGCAGCGGAGGACTAGCGGGAGGGGGTGATGAGCAGTTCTTC CASSGGLAGGGDEQFF
NA TRBD1 TRBJ2-1 TRBV5-1 TGCGCCAGCAGCTCGGGACAGTCCTACAATGAGCAGTTCTTC CASSSGQSYNEQFF
NA NA TRBJ2-7 TRBV6-5 TGTGCCAGCAGTTACTTGGGCCCCTCCTACGAGCAGTACTTC CASSYLGPSYEQYF
NA NA TRBJ2-7 TRBV28 TGTGCCAGCAGTTCCCCGGACCGTCCTAAGGAGTACTTC CASSSPDRPKEYF
NA NA TRBJ2-7 TRBV5-1 TGCGCCAGCAGCGGCTCCGCGGCCGCGAGGGAGCAGTACTTC CASSGSAAAREQYF
few TRBD2 TRBJ2-1 TRBV27 TGTGCCAGCAGCCTGACTAGCGGGAGAGGGTCCTACAATGAGCAGTTCTTC CASSLTSGRGSYNEQFF
once TRBD1 TRBJ1-2 TRBV2 TGTGCCAGCAGTGAACTCGGCAGGGGGAGTGGGGGCTACACCTTC CASSELGRGSGGYTF
NA TRBD1 TRBJ2-7 TRBV6-1 TGTGCCAGCAGTGGCCGGGACAGGGGCACCTACGAGCAGTACTTC CASSGRDRGTYEQYF